This T cell receptor beta chain was sequenced in a study of neurological immune-mediated disorders. By sample fraction, this clonotype is large. Its matching antigen is unknown. Synthesis of cDNA was performed by 5'RACE using 10-nucleotide random UMIs. TCRdb reprocessed the 5' RACE reads via MiXCR and lists one record per CDR3 protein. This sample carries some 57,000 distinct CDR3 sequences, 3% to 3.5% of them seen once, and the ten largest clones take about 7.1%. Notes on the study in general: CDR3 amino acid sequences of expanded clones were not shared across subjects, a result suggesting private repertoires in all groups. The study phylogenetically grouped the repertoires of 18 of 34 multiple sclerosis patients into one related-CDR3 cluster, a possible signature.

Trimming left V 0 bases short and J 5 bases short, with 7 bases between. The CDR3 runs to 14 residues. Germline assignment: CDR1 MNHEY and CDR2 SVGEGT. Input material: PBMCs. The sequence was collected from a woman aged 55 to 70 with multiple sclerosis. The V and J genes are TRBV6-2 or TRBV6-3 and TRBJ2-2; no definite D call. The CDR3 reads CASSYSTETGELFF. CDR3 nucleotides: TGTGCCAGCAGTTACTCGACTGAGACCGGGGAGCTGTTTTTT.